This T cell receptor (beta chain) was sequenced for a study of control samples from healthy donors and cancer patients. Measured with immunoSEQ multiplex PCR; TCRdb has only the in-frame clones, and not every one. Found here are some 170,000 clones, approximately 96% of them singletons; the top ten hold around 0.92%. The origin of this receptor is a woman in her 30s in good health. Input material: blood.

The CDR3 DNA follows: TGCGCCAGCGGTCACGACACCATATATTTT. Its translation is CASGHDTIYF. The chain uses TRBV10-2 and TRBJ1-3; no clear D gene. Trimming removed 8 bases at V and 8 bases at J, with 7 bases between. Germline V gene sequence: CDR1 WSHSY, CDR2 SAAADI. The CDR3 extends over 10 amino acids.